The next 24 T cell receptor beta chains were all read from a single sample in a study of T cell changes during pregnancy in multiple sclerosis. Repertoires were generated with immunoSEQ multiplex PCR, while TCRdb's copy carries only in-frame clones and drops some. Found here are approximately 33,000 clones, 70% to 90% of them singletons; the top ten hold approximately 0.74%. The material sequenced was CD4+ T cells from peripheral blood mononuclear cells, taken in the first trimester of pregnancy. These receptors came from a female donor in good health, enrolled as a control in a pregnancy study.

By share, this clone counts as medium-sized (0.01 to 0.1%). The chain joins TRBV2 to TRBJ1-3; maybe TRBD1 (6 bases). Per the germline V gene, CDR1 is SNHLY and CDR2 is FYNNEI. Trimming left V 8 bases short and J 2 bases short, with 10 bases between. The CDR3 is made up of 13 amino acids. In DNA form, the CDR3 reads TGTGCCAGCCTCAGGGGAGCTGGAAACACCATATATTTT. As protein: CASLRGAGNTIYF.

This clone was seen once. This chain uses TRBV7-2 with TRBJ1-4, with TRBD1 matching 7 bases. V gave up 5 bases and J gave up 0 bases; unmatched junction bases: 6. This CDR3 is 16 amino acids long. Germline CDR1 SGHTA, CDR2 FQGNSA. This CDR3 reads CASSTRGDATNEKLFF. The DNA for the CDR3 is TGTGCCAGCAGCACCAGGGGGGATGCAACTAATGAAAAACTGTTTTTT.

The chain has TRBV7-9 and TRBJ1-2; a weak D match, TRBD1 (5 bases). The CDR3 totals 13 residues. Germline loops: CDR1 SEHNR, CDR2 FQNEAQ (reference sequence). Trimming took off 7 bases at V and 6 bases at J, with 15 bases between the two ends. The CDR3 coding sequence is TGTGCCAGCACCACTCTGGCGGGGCATGGCTACACCTTC. The encoded protein is CASTTLAGHGYTF.

The chain combines TRBV13 with TRBJ2-7; D is ambiguous. Germline V CDR1 and CDR2: PRHDT, FYEKMQ (reference sequence). The CDR3 runs to 12 residues. V was clipped by 5 bases and J by 6 bases, with 11 bases between them. CDR3 coding DNA: TGTGCCAGCAGCGGGCGCTACGGCGAGCAGTACTTC. This encodes CASSGRYGEQYF.

This sequence joins TRBV21-1 and TRBJ1-5; whether TRBD1, the table's D call, matches the DNA was not checked. TRBV21-1 is a documented pseudogene. The CDR3 is 17 residues long. The CDR3 DNA reads TGTGCCAGCACCGATCTATCAGGGGGGAATAGCAATCAGCCCCAGCATTTT. This sequence encodes CASTDLSGGNSNQPQHF.

The genes are TRBV6-5 and TRBJ1-6; 8 bases align to TRBD1. CDR1 and CDR2 (germline): MNHEY, SVGAGI. This CDR3 contains 13 residues. The V and J ends lost 7 bases and 7 bases, in that order; junction bases with no gene match: 3. The CDR3 is CASTGQGNSPLHF. CDR3 DNA: TGTGCCAGCACCGGACAGGGAAATTCACCCCTCCACTTT.

The gene calls are TRBV5-8 and TRBJ1-3; D call uncertain. The CDR3 extends over 17 amino acids. Between the trimmed V and J ends, which lost 3 bases and 0 bases, there was a span of 16 bases. Germline-derived CDR1 and CDR2 are SGHTS and YDEGEE. The CDR3 DNA sequence: TGTGCCAGCAGCTCTAATAGATTGATAGACTCTGGAAACACCATATATTTT. Protein sequence: CASSSNRLIDSGNTIYF.

This clone was counted a single time. V and J are TRBV19 and TRBJ2-5, with D possibly TRBD2 on 5 matching bases. Germline CDR1 is LNHDA and CDR2 is SQIVND (reference sequence). The CDR3 has 14 amino acids. V dropped 7 bases and J dropped 5 bases, with 17 bases sitting between them. Written as DNA, the CDR3 is TGTGCCAGTACGGAGGCGGGTTCGCTCGAGACCCAGTACTTC. It specifies CASTEAGSLETQYF.

V is TRBV5-8 and J is TRBJ1-1; D is possibly TRBD1 (6 bases). Germline lookup yields CDR1 SGHTS and CDR2 YDEGEE. V was pared by 6 bases and J by 2 bases, with 23 bases between. There are 17 residues in the CDR3. CDR3 in DNA: TGTGCCAGCACTCTGGGGGGGGGCTTGAATGTTAACACTGAAGCTTTCTTT. Translation: CASTLGGGLNVNTEAFF. Full variable domain (remainder filled in from reference TRBV5-8 and TRBJ1-1): EAGVTQSPTHLIKTRGQQATLRCSPISGHTSVYWYQQALGLGLQFLLWYDEGEERNRGNFPPRFSGRQFPNYSSELNVNALELEDSALYLCASTLGGGLNVNTEAFFGQGTRLTVV.

This clone was detected a few times. This sequence joins TRBV10-3 and TRBJ1-2; TRBD1 might be the D (5 bases). The V and J ends lost 4 bases and 8 bases respectively, with 11 bases between them. Germline CDR1 is ENHRY and CDR2 is SYGVKD. The CDR3 spans 12 residues. The CDR3 DNA follows: TGTGCCATCAGTGTAGGAGGGGACGGCTACACCTTC. This translates into CAISVGGDGYTF.

V gene TRBV18 combines with J gene TRBJ1-1; no reliable D call. The germline V and J ends were trimmed by 2 bases and 1 base, with 8 bases remaining between them. Germline values: CDR1 KGHSH, CDR2 LQKENI. The CDR3 extends over 14 amino acids. The CDR3 here is CASSPREGNTEAFF. In DNA, the CDR3 is TGTGCCAGCTCACCAAGAGAGGGGAACACTGAAGCTTTCTTT.

The rearrangement uses TRBV12-5 and TRBJ1-3, with D possibly matching TRBD1 (5 bases). The germline gives CDR1 LGHNT, CDR2 FRNRAP. The V and J ends lost 1 base and 8 bases respectively, with 9 bases between them. The CDR3 is 13 residues long. The chain's CDR3 is CASGLGRGDTIYF. DNA of the CDR3: TGTGCTAGTGGTTTGGGACGGGGGGACACCATATATTTT.

The chain employs TRBV6-1 and TRBJ1-2, with D possibly being TRBD1 (6 bases). The CDR3 is made up of 15 amino acids. Trimming pared 2 bases from V and 4 bases from J, leaving 14 bases between. Germline assignment: CDR1 MNHNS and CDR2 SASEGT. The CDR3 sequence: CASSELWDTLYGYTF. The CDR3 nucleotides read TGTGCCAGCAGTGAACTATGGGACACTCTCTATGGCTACACCTTC.

This sequence joins TRBV10-3 and TRBJ1-1; 9 nucleotides align to TRBD1. Trimming removed 4 bases from V and 2 bases from J; junction bases left unmatched: 8. The CDR3 length is 16 residues. The germline V gene has CDR1 ENHRY and CDR2 SYGVKD. The CDR3 loop is CAISGNLQGANTEAFF. The CDR3 region has the DNA TGTGCCATCAGTGGGAACTTACAGGGGGCAAACACTGAAGCTTTCTTT.

V is TRBV5-4 and J is TRBJ2-1, with TRBD2 matching over 8 bases. In germline, CDR1 is SGHNT, CDR2 YYREEE (reference sequence). Trimming cost V 5 bases and J 5 bases; bases outside gene matches: 6. The CDR3 is 14 residues long. CDR3 bases: TGTGCCAGCAGTCCCGGGGGGGCCGACAATGAGCAGTTCTTC. This codes for CASSPGGADNEQFF.

This chain joins TRBV10-3 and TRBJ1-5; a weak D match, TRBD1 (6 bases). The CDR3 is 15 amino acids. V dropped 3 bases and J dropped 0 bases, with 9 bases sitting between them. The germline V gene encodes CDR1 ENHRY and CDR2 SYGVKD. CDR3 in DNA: TGTGCCATCAGTGATCGACAGGATAGCAATCAGCCCCAGCATTTT. This sequence encodes CAISDRQDSNQPQHF.

The chain employs TRBV19 and TRBJ2-1; possible D gene TRBD1, 5 bases. V shed 9 bases and J shed 2 bases, with 17 bases lying between them. The CDR3 is 15 residues long. Per the germline V gene, CDR1 is LNHDA and CDR2 is SQIVND (reference sequence). CDR3 protein: CASLGAGQTYNEQFF. The CDR3 DNA reads as TGTGCCAGCCTAGGAGCAGGGCAGACCTACAATGAGCAGTTCTTC.

The V and J genes are TRBV6-5 and TRBJ1-4, with D perhaps matching TRBD1 (5 bases). The CDR3 spans 12 residues. Trimming pared 8 bases from V and 5 bases from J, leaving 9 bases between. Germline V gene data show CDR1 as MNHEY and CDR2 as SVGAGI. For the CDR3, the DNA is TGTGCCAGCCGGAGGGGCAATGAAAAACTGTTTTTT. Amino acid sequence: CASRRGNEKLFF.

The genes are TRBV4-1 and TRBJ1-6; D perhaps matches TRBD1 (6 bases). The CDR3 runs to 16 residues. Germline-derived CDR1 and CDR2 are MGHRA and YSYEKL. Trimming pared 1 base from V and 5 bases from J, leaving 12 bases between. The CDR3 coding sequence is TGCGCCAGCAGCCAAGGAACAGGGTATAATAATTCACCCCTCCACTTT. It is translated as CASSQGTGYNNSPLHF.

In its sample, this clone ranks as medium-sized. V usage is TRBV4-3 and J usage is TRBJ1-1; unclear D gene. V dropped 3 bases and J dropped 3 bases, with 8 bases sitting between them. CDR3 length equals 13 residues. The V gene's germline CDR1 is LGHNA and CDR2 YSLEER. This chain's CDR3 is CASSQSYYTEAFF. CDR3 nucleotides: TGCGCCAGCAGCCAGTCTTATTACACTGAAGCTTTCTTT.

This chain joins TRBV30 and TRBJ1-4, with D hard to call. Germline CDR1 is GTSNPN and CDR2 is SVGIG (reference sequence). The V end was cut by 1 base, the J end by 8 bases, with 20 bases between. The CDR3 loop spans 16 amino acids. Here the CDR3 reads CAWSGVDIRSSEKLFF. DNA of the CDR3: TGTGCCTGGAGTGGAGTAGACATCAGATCGTCGGAAAAACTGTTTTTT.

This chain links TRBV2 with TRBJ1-6, with no clear D. The germline CDR1 and CDR2 sequences are SNHLY and FYNNEI. The CDR3 sequence is 11 residues long. V was cut by 4 bases and J by 8 bases, with 3 bases left in between. The CDR3 region is CASSADSPLHF. In DNA, the CDR3 is TGTGCCAGCAGTGCAGATTCACCCCTCCACTTT.

V is TRBV9 and J is TRBJ2-2; 7 nucleotides line up with TRBD1. Germline CDR1 reads SGDLS; CDR2 reads YYNGEE. J gave up 1 base and V 0 bases, and 3 bases lay outside the gene matches. The CDR3 has 16 residues. The CDR3 sequence is CASSVETGLNTGELFF. In nucleotides, the CDR3 is TGTGCCAGCAGCGTAGAGACAGGGCTGAACACCGGGGAGCTGTTTTTT.

This clone was seen only a few times. This sequence joins TRBV5-1 and TRBJ1-1, with D possibly TRBD1 on 5 matching bases. The CDR3 is 14 amino acids. Germline V gives CDR1 SGHRS, CDR2 YFSETQ. V was clipped by 3 bases and J by 1 base, with 10 bases between them. CDR3 sequence reads: CASSWGVANTEAFF. The CDR3 DNA sequence: TGCGCCAGCAGCTGGGGGGTTGCGAACACTGAAGCTTTCTTT.